Described below is a single TCR beta chain sequence and its context. Antigen specificity is unknown. This specimen comes from a study of T cell responses to AZD1222 COVID-19 vaccine. Sequencing used immunoSEQ multiplex PCR; TCRdb keeps in-frame clones, though not all of them. The sample includes over 85,000 clones, 94% of them seen just once. Germline V gene lookup returns CDR1 MNHEY and CDR2 SVGAGI. V was shortened by 8 bases and J by 0 bases, with 14 bases between the two germline ends. This CDR3 contains 14 residues. Notes on the study in general: Reports indicate that nearly half of spike-specific TCRs are directed at unmutated variant regions. Clonal diversity was possibly underestimated; the donors were predominantly white British and more often female.

This chain uses TRBV6-5 with TRBJ2-7; D perhaps matches TRBD2 (6 bases). The sequence was collected from an adult who received the AZD1222 COVID-19 vaccine. The input for sequencing was peripheral blood, taken 28 days after the second AZD1222 dose. CDR3 nucleotide sequence: TGTGCCAGCCGGGGCCGGGGGTCCTCCTACGAGCAGTACTTC. Its protein is CASRGRGSSYEQYF.